The 27 T cell receptor beta chains listed next were all sequenced from one sample in a study of cytotoxic CD8 clonotypes in ibrutinib-treated CLL (dated by TCRdb to the early 2020s). Libraries were constructed by the immunoSEQ multiplex PCR assay. The source is immuneACCESS, and TCRdb retained only in-frame sequences with V and J called. Part of the clones is not carried over; for the studies checked, unresolved V genes explain less than half of this, and the remainder is unexplained. The sample includes approximately 60,000 clones, with 54% observed a single time. The ten most abundant clones make up about 24% of the sample. According to the study, the label for this sample's time point signals: progressive disease on ibrutinib. Sequences were derived from PBMCs, sampled at disease progression, from a patient treated with ibrutinib. All receptors come from a human donor with chronic lymphocytic leukemia.

The V and J genes are TRBV9 and TRBJ2-7, with D tentatively TRBD1 (5 bases). The CDR3 runs 14 residues. Trimming removed 0 bases at V and 5 bases at J, with 12 bases between. CDR1 and CDR2 from the germline V gene are SGDLS and YYNGEE. In nucleotides, the CDR3 is TGTGCCAGCAGCGTAGCCCCAGGGCCGGACGAGCAGTACTTC. It codes for CASSVAPGPDEQYF.

The chain combines TRBV30 with TRBJ1-4; the D gene is possibly TRBD1 (5 bases). CDR1 and CDR2 from the germline V gene are GTSNPN and SVGIG (reference sequence). V was cut by 3 bases and J by 7 bases, with 15 bases left in between. The CDR3 is 14 amino acids. Here the CDR3 DNA reads TGTGCCTGGAGAGGGCCAGGGTCGGCTGAAAAACTGTTTTTT. It translates to CAWRGPGSAEKLFF.

The CDR3 coding sequence is TGTGCCAGCAGACAGGGGGGAAACTCCTACGAGCAGTACTTC. It yields the protein CASRQGGNSYEQYF. This rearrangement joins TRBV2 to TRBJ2-7; 8 positions agree with TRBD1. The CDR3 loop spans 14 amino acids. Germline lookup yields CDR1 SNHLY and CDR2 FYNNEI. V lost 6 bases and J lost 0; bases outside the gene matches: 4.

This chain uses TRBV28 with TRBJ1-5; 7 nucleotides match TRBD1. Looked up from germline, CDR1 is MDHEN and CDR2 is SYDVKM. The CDR3 extends over 14 amino acids. V lost 3 bases to trimming and J lost 5 bases; unmatched junction nucleotides: 4. CDR3: CASSLSGQYQPQHF. Written as DNA, the CDR3 is TGTGCCAGCAGTTTGTCGGGACAGTATCAGCCCCAGCATTTT.

V and J are TRBV7-2 and TRBJ2-7; D remains unclear. In germline, CDR1 is SGHTA, CDR2 FQGNSA. This CDR3 comprises 14 residues. V shed 2 bases and J shed 2 bases, with 10 bases lying between them. The chain's CDR3 is CASSLKKLTYEQYF. The CDR3 coding sequence is TGTGCCAGCAGCTTAAAAAAGTTAACCTACGAGCAGTACTTC.

The genes are TRBV11-2 and TRBJ2-7; 11 bases are shared with TRBD2. The junction had 14 bases not matched to a gene; V was cut back by 4 bases and J by 6 bases. The length of the CDR3 is 17 residues. Germline lookup yields CDR1 SGHAT and CDR2 FQNNGV. The CDR3 reads CASSSIHRLAGILEQYF. The CDR3 DNA follows: TGTGCCAGCAGCTCCATTCACCGACTAGCGGGAATACTCGAGCAGTACTTC.

The J gene is TRBJ1-5, the V gene TRBV7-2, with D perhaps TRBD1 (6 bases). This CDR3 is 14 amino acids long. Trimming left V 1 base short and J 2 bases short, with 6 bases between. Germline-derived CDR1 and CDR2 are SGHTA and FQGNSA. CDR3: CASSLDRGNQPQHF. For the CDR3, the DNA is TGTGCCAGCAGCTTAGACAGGGGCAATCAGCCCCAGCATTTT.

This chain links TRBV14 with TRBJ1-2; D gene ambiguous. Germline V gene lookup returns CDR1 SGHDN and CDR2 FVKESK. V dropped 2 bases and J dropped 5 bases, with 21 bases sitting between them. The CDR3 has 17 amino acids. CDR3 sequence: CASSQLSGKIGVYGYTF. The CDR3 bases are TGTGCCAGCAGCCAACTGAGCGGGAAAATAGGCGTATATGGCTACACCTTC.

The V and J genes are TRBV2 and TRBJ1-5; 7 nucleotides align to TRBD1. Trimming at V came to 4 bases and at J to 1 base, leaving 4 bases not matched to a gene. Germline V gene lookup returns CDR1 SNHLY and CDR2 FYNNEI. The CDR3 is made up of 15 amino acids. CDR3: CASSAQGDSNQPQHF. The DNA for the CDR3 is TGTGCCAGCAGTGCCCAGGGGGACAGCAATCAGCCCCAGCATTTT.

This rearrangement joins TRBV27 to TRBJ1-2; D possibly corresponds to TRBD1 (5 bases). CDR3 length: 14 residues. Germline CDR1 and CDR2: MNHEY and SMNVEV (reference sequence). The ends were cut back, 4 bases at V and 8 bases at J, with 17 bases in the middle. The CDR3 is CASSSPIQGAGYTF. The DNA for the CDR3 is TGTGCCAGCAGTTCTCCCATTCAGGGCGCCGGCTACACCTTC.

This clone has more than one count but fewer than ten. The chain carries TRBV2 and TRBJ2-1; D gene ambiguous. Germline CDR1 and CDR2: SNHLY and FYNNEI. V dropped 0 bases and J dropped 3 bases, with 6 bases sitting between them. The CDR3 has 14 amino acids. The CDR3 bases are TGTGCCAGCAGTGAAGCCCTAGGCTACAATGAGCAGTTCTTC. It encodes CASSEALGYNEQFF. Full variable domain (remainder filled in from reference TRBV2 and TRBJ2-1): EPEVTQTPSHQVTQMGQEVILRCVPISNHLYFYWYRQILGQKVEFLVSFYNNEISEKSEIFDDQFSVERPDGSNFTLKIRSTKLEDSAMYFCASSEALGYNEQFFGPGTRLTVL.

CDR3: CASSKFGGLNQPQHF. CDR3 bases: TGTGCCAGCAGCAAATTTGGGGGCTTGAATCAGCCCCAGCATTTT. The rearrangement uses TRBV7-9 and TRBJ1-5; tentative D call: TRBD1 (6 bases). This CDR3 comprises 15 residues. Germline-derived CDR1 and CDR2 are SEHNR and FQNEAQ (reference sequence). With 5 bases removed from V and 4 bases from J, the gap between germline ends came to 15 bases.

The chain couples TRBV7-2 to TRBJ1-1; the match to TRBD1 covers 7 bases. Germline V CDR1 and CDR2: SGHTA, FQGNSA. The CDR3 loop spans 13 amino acids. Trimming removed 1 base from V and 6 bases from J; junction bases left unmatched: 2. In nucleotides, the CDR3 is TGTGCCAGCAGCTTAGGACAGGGAGCTGAAGCTTTCTTT. It is translated as CASSLGQGAEAFF. Filled out from reference TRBV7-2 and TRBJ1-1, the complete variable domain reads GAGVSQSPSNKVTEKGKDVELRCDPISGHTALYWYRQSLGQGLEFLIYFQGNSAPDKSGLPSDRFSAERTGGSVSTLTIQRTQQEDSAVYLCASSLGQGAEAFFGQGTRLTVV.

The table lists this clone with a count of one. Here the CDR3 reads CSVNRGRADTQYF. The CDR3, as DNA: TGCAGCGTGAACAGGGGGCGCGCAGATACGCAGTATTTT. The chain links TRBV29-1 to TRBJ2-3; 9 bases line up with TRBD1. The CDR3 spans 13 residues. The junction had 5 bases not matched to a gene; V was cut back by 6 bases and J by 4 bases. Germline V lookup: CDR1 SQVTM, CDR2 ANQGSEA.

This clone showed up just a few times. As DNA, the CDR3 is TGTGCCAGCTCACCAGGGGGCTCAGGCACTGAAGCTTTCTTT. It yields the protein CASSPGGSGTEAFF. The chain combines TRBV18 with TRBJ1-1; a weak D match, TRBD1 (6 bases). V was clipped by 2 bases and J by 4 bases, with 11 bases between them. This CDR3 has 14 amino acids. The germline gives CDR1 KGHSH, CDR2 LQKENI.

This clone has more than one count but fewer than ten. CDR3 sequence (DNA): TGTGCCAGCAGCTCATTGGGCGGGATTGGTGAAAAACTGTTTTTT. Its translation: CASSSLGGIGEKLFF. V gene TRBV7-9 combines with J gene TRBJ1-4, with D unclear. The CDR3 runs 15 residues. Trimming left V 4 bases short and J 7 bases short, with 16 bases between. The germline V gene has CDR1 SEHNR and CDR2 FQNEAQ (reference sequence).

The chain carries TRBV7-8 and TRBJ2-3; possibly TRBD2 for D (6 bases). The germline V and J ends were trimmed by 5 bases and 3 bases, with 15 bases remaining between them. This CDR3 has 15 amino acids. Germline V gives CDR1 SGHVS, CDR2 FQNEAQ. The CDR3 coding sequence is TGTGCCAGCAGCGGTCCGGGCGGGAATACAGATACGCAGTATTTT. Its translation: CASSGPGGNTDTQYF. Full variable domain (rest looked up from reference TRBV7-8 and TRBJ2-3): GAGVSQSPRYKVAKRGQDVALRCDPISGHVSLFWYQQALGQGPEFLTYFQNEAQLDKSGLPSDRFFAERPEGSVSTLKIQRTQQEDSAVYLCASSGPGGNTDTQYFGPGTRLTVL.

The genes are TRBV18 and TRBJ2-7, with 7 bases that match TRBD1. Per the germline V gene, CDR1 is KGHSH and CDR2 is LQKENI. Germline trimming cut 6 bases from V and 3 bases from J; bases unmatched to any gene: 11. This CDR3 is built from 15 residues. The CDR3 sequence is CASSELKGAHYEQYF. For the CDR3, the DNA is TGTGCCAGCTCCGAGCTGAAGGGGGCCCACTACGAGCAGTACTTC. Full variable domain (missing parts from reference TRBV18 and TRBJ2-7): NAGVMQNPRHLVRRRGQEARLRCSPMKGHSHVYWYRQLPEEGLKFMVYLQKENIIDESGMPKERFSAEFPKEGPSILRIQQVVRGDSAAYFCASSELKGAHYEQYFGPGTRLTVT.

The chain links TRBV7-2 to TRBJ2-1; D is undetermined. The germline CDR1 and CDR2 sequences are SGHTA and FQGNSA. There are 15 residues in the CDR3. V was cut by 5 bases and J by 0 bases, with 11 bases left in between. CDR3 sequence reads: CASSLQKSSYNEQFF. CDR3 sequence (DNA): TGTGCCAGCAGCCTACAGAAAAGCTCCTACAATGAGCAGTTCTTC.

The chain is built from TRBV7-9 and TRBJ1-2, with TRBD1 matching over 7 bases. The trim removed 3 bases at V and 6 bases at J, leaving 13 bases unmatched. Germline CDR1 SEHNR, CDR2 FQNEAQ (reference sequence). The CDR3 is 16 amino acids. The CDR3 is CASSLGVYGTEDGYTF. In DNA form, the CDR3 reads TGTGCCAGCAGCTTGGGCGTCTACGGGACAGAAGATGGCTACACCTTC.

This clone has only a few counts. The rearrangement uses TRBV6-4 and TRBJ1-6; D is unclear. Germline loops: CDR1 MRHNA, CDR2 SNTAGT. The CDR3 runs to 13 residues. The V end was cut by 9 bases, the J end by 0 bases, with 6 bases between. CDR3 in amino acids: CASSSSYNSPLHF. CDR3 sequence (DNA): TGTGCCAGTTCGAGCTCCTATAATTCACCCCTCCACTTT.

The chain combines TRBV7-9 with TRBJ2-1, with TRBD1 matching over 9 bases. Unmatched junction bases numbered 6, after V lost 5 bases and J lost 16 bases. Germline assignment: CDR1 SEHNR and CDR2 FQNEAQ (reference sequence). The CDR3 extends over 11 amino acids. Here the CDR3 DNA reads TGTGCCAGCAGCCCCGGGACAGGGAATTTCTTC. It translates to CASSPGTGNFF.

The V call is TRBV7-2, the J call TRBJ1-2; D not certain. Trimming pared 2 bases from V and 8 bases from J, leaving 9 bases between. This CDR3 spans 12 amino acids. The germline gives CDR1 SGHTA, CDR2 FQGNSA. The CDR3 here is CASSLSALGYTF. The CDR3 DNA reads as TGTGCCAGCAGCTTATCAGCGTTGGGCTACACCTTC.

The rearrangement uses TRBV9 and TRBJ2-7; TRBD1 aligns across 9 bases. The germline V gene has CDR1 SGDLS and CDR2 YYNGEE. The CDR3 sequence is 15 residues long. Trimming cost V 2 bases and J 2 bases; bases outside gene matches: 5. CDR3 in DNA: TGTGCCAGCAGCGTCGAGGACAGGGGTGCCTACGAGCAGTACTTC. Encoded protein: CASSVEDRGAYEQYF. The full variable domain, completed using reference TRBV9 and TRBJ2-7, is DSGVTQTPKHLITATGQRVTLRCSPRSGDLSVYWYQQSLDQGLQFLIQYYNGEERAKGNILERFSAQQFPDLHSELNLSSLELGDSALYFCASSVEDRGAYEQYFGPGTRLTVT.

The rearrangement uses TRBV2 and TRBJ2-7; no definite D call. This CDR3 region has 13 residues. V lost 5 bases and J 0 bases, leaving 8 bases between the germline ends. CDR1 is SNHLY, CDR2 FYNNEI, per germline. CDR3 loop: CASSLAVSYEQYF. CDR3 bases: TGTGCCAGCAGTCTCGCGGTCTCCTACGAGCAGTACTTC.

The genes are TRBV6-6 and TRBJ2-7; 9 bases fit TRBD1. Germline CDR1 reads MNHNY; CDR2 reads SVGAGI (reference sequence). V was pared by 6 bases and J by 4 bases, with 7 bases of the junction left unmatched. The CDR3 contains 14 residues. The CDR3, as DNA: TGTGCCAGCAGCTTTGACAGGGGGGGGTACGAGCAGTACTTC. It is translated as CASSFDRGGYEQYF.

This clone appeared a few times. CDR3 bases: TGCGCCAGCAGCTTGGTGGGCATGAATGGCTACACCTTC. It specifies CASSLVGMNGYTF. This chain joins TRBV5-1 and TRBJ1-2; D is unclear. The CDR3 consists of 13 residues. Germline assignment: CDR1 SGHRS and CDR2 YFSETQ. Trimming shortened V by 0 bases and J by 6 bases, and 9 bases separated the two germline ends. The full variable domain, rest sourced from reference TRBV5-1 and TRBJ1-2, is KAGVTQTPRYLIKTRGQQVTLSCSPISGHRSVSWYQQTPGQGLQFLFEYFSETQRNKGNFPGRFSGRQFSNSRSEMNVSTLELGDSALYLCASSLVGMNGYTFGSGTRLTVV.